Listed below are T cell receptor beta chains from one sample, sequenced in a study of shared clonotypes between healthy human individuals. TCRdb keeps only in-frame clones here, not all; method: immunoSEQ multiplex PCR. This sample has roughly 1,500,000 clones; 98% to 99% occur once, and the top ten carry about 0.35%. The sample consisted of naive CD4+ T cells sorted from blood. The receptors were gathered from a man aged 30 to 45 in good health. The CDR3 runs from the conserved cysteine through the conserved F or W. D genes are given only for firm matches. A clone size is listed for some rows: how often the clone was seen (once, few, many), or a class if it is expanded.

clone size,J gene,D gene,V gene,CDR3 protein,CDR3 DNA
-,TRBJ2-3,TRBD2,TRBV10-3,CAISLSTSGTDTQYF,TGTGCCATCTCCCTTTCGACTAGCGGCACAGATACGCAGTATTTT
-,TRBJ2-7,-,TRBV21-1,CASTPTESLGEQYF,TGTGCCAGCACACCAACCGAGTCCCTTGGGGAGCAGTACTTC
-,TRBJ1-2,-,TRBV6-5,CASSYPGNYGYTF,TGTGCCAGCAGCTACCCGGGCAACTATGGCTACACCTTC
-,TRBJ2-7,-,TRBV11-2,CASSLVVGSFTYEQYF,TGTGCCAGCAGCTTAGTAGTCGGGAGCTTTACCTACGAGCAGTACTTC
-,TRBJ2-7,TRBD1,TRBV6-9,CASSYSLVASGTGAYEQYF,TGTGCCAGCAGTTATTCTTTAGTCGCTTCCGGGACAGGGGCCTACGAGCAGTACTTC
-,TRBJ2-4,-,TRBV30,CAWSADPKNIQYF,TGTGCCTGGAGTGCGGACCCCAAAAACATTCAGTACTTC
-,TRBJ2-5,TRBD1,TRBV5-1,CASTSWGQGGQETQYF,TGCGCCAGCACCTCTTGGGGACAGGGGGGCCAAGAGACCCAGTACTTC
-,TRBJ2-7,-,TRBV12-1,CASSFGGRISYEQYF,TGTGCCAGCAGCTTTGGGGGACGGATCTCCTACGAGCAGTACTTC
-,TRBJ1-2,TRBD1,TRBV28,CASSLIEGRGGRYGYTF,TGTGCCAGCAGTTTAATCGAGGGCAGGGGGGGCCGGTATGGCTACACCTTC
-,TRBJ1-1,TRBD1,TRBV2,CASSTGQGNTEAFF,TGTGCCAGCAGCACGGGACAGGGGAACACTGAAGCTTTCTTT
once,TRBJ2-3,-,TRBV29-1,CSVVWRASQYSQYF,TGCAGCGTTGTCTGGCGCGCCTCCCAGTACTCGCAGTATTTT
-,TRBJ2-7,TRBD2,TRBV4-1,CASSQEGTSGRGEQYF,TGCGCCAGCAGCCAAGAAGGGACTAGCGGGAGGGGCGAGCAGTACTTC